This T cell receptor (beta chain) was sequenced for a study of blood T cells in healthy people across ages. General study points: A strong correlation between TCR beta diversity and naive T cell percentage was seen. Expanded clonotype changes were possibly confounded by unknown donor CMV status.

Turning to this clonotype: Its antigen is not known.

The V gene's germline CDR1 is MNHNY and CDR2 SVGAGI (reference sequence). V lost 5 bases and J lost 10, with 27 bases in between. CDR3 size: 16 residues. A second PCR, run for about 7 to 11 cycles, used a sample-barcoded 5' primer plus a J-beta primer mix. The yield of each sample was at least 3 million CDR3-containing paired-end reads. TCRdb reanalysed the 5' RACE reads using MiXCR and keeps one entry per CDR3 protein. Of roughly 2 million distinct CDR3 sequences listed, around 50% are singletons. Sequencing used blood. The receptor comes from a woman aged 40 to 55 in good health. This sequence joins TRBV6-6 and TRBJ2-7; the D gene could be TRBD1 or TRBD2 (5 bases each). The CDR3 is CASSTTITGSKKTQYF. CDR3 coding DNA: TGTGCCAGCAGTACGACTATTACAGGAAGCAAGAAGACACAGTACTTC.